This T cell receptor (beta chain) was documented in a study of T cells in Graves' hyperthyroidism and ophthalmopathy. Study observations and caveats: Most thyroid clonotypes expanded above 0.001 appeared in blood too.

Template material for amplifying TCR beta CDR3 regions consisted of RNA transcripts. First-round RT-PCR with HTBI primers amplified the TCR CDR3 region. TCRdb recomputed calls from the multiplex PCR reads with MiXCR, one row per CDR3 protein. The sample includes a few hundred thousand distinct CDR3 sequences, 13% to 15% seen only once; the top ten take 15% to 20%. This clonotype showed up just a few times. Its target is unknown. The CDR3 is 14 residues long. Germline assignment: CDR1 SQVTM and CDR2 ANQGSEA. Trimming at V came to 5 bases and at J to 4 bases, leaving 9 bases not matched to a gene. The source of this sequence is a woman aged 18 to 35 with Graves' hyperthyroidism. The chain joins TRBV29-1 to TRBJ2-5, with 8 bases identical to TRBD1. Sequenced: blood. For the CDR3, the DNA is TGCAGCGTTCCGACAGGACAGGGCGTAGAGACCCAGTACTTC. Protein product: CSVPTGQGVETQYF.